The 32 T cell receptor beta chains below all came from one sample that was sequenced in a study of blood T cells in healthy people across ages. Sample-barcoded 5' priming and a J-beta primer mix drove a second PCR of roughly 6 to 12 cycles. TCRdb analysed the 5' RACE reads with MiXCR anew, one entry per CDR3 protein. Of around 1.5 million distinct CDR3 sequences in the sample, about 31% were seen once. The sequenced sample consisted of blood. These receptors were obtained from a woman younger than 45 in good health.

This rearrangement joins TRBV6-5 to TRBJ2-1; D tentatively fits TRBD1 or TRBD2 (6 bases each). The CDR3 runs to 14 residues. Trimming removed 0 bases at V and 8 bases at J, with 11 bases between. From germline, CDR1 is MNHEY and CDR2 SVGAGI. CDR3 sequence reads: CASSYSYGGDEQFF. CDR3 nucleotides: TGTGCCAGCAGTTACTCTTACGGGGGCGATGAGCAGTTCTTC.

This clonotype was detected a few times. The chain is built from TRBV3-1 and TRBJ2-3; no definite D call. Germline CDR1 and CDR2: LGHDT and YNNKEL (reference sequence). CDR3 length: 12 amino acids. Trimming shortened V by 2 bases and J by 5 bases, and 5 bases separated the two germline ends. CDR3 in amino acids: CASSQTRDTQYF. The CDR3 nucleotides are TGTGCCAGCAGCCAAACTCGAGATACGCAGTATTTT.

The chain uses TRBV7-2 and TRBJ1-1; TRBD1 might be the D (6 bases). The CDR3 loop spans 15 amino acids. The V gene's germline CDR1 is SGHTA and CDR2 FQGNSA. Trimming took 6 bases from V and 1 from J, leaving 15 bases between them. CDR3 nucleotides: TGTGCCAGCAGTTGGTTGGGGGCTGGGAACACTGAAGCTTTCTTT. It specifies CASSWLGAGNTEAFF.

The CDR3 nucleotides are TGTGCCAGCAGCTTGGCGGACCGCACAGATACGCAGTATTTT. Translating it yields CASSLADRTDTQYF. V is TRBV5-5 and J is TRBJ2-3; D remains ambiguous. Trimming left V 0 bases short and J 1 base short, with 6 bases between. Germline V lookup: CDR1 SGHKS, CDR2 YYEKEE (reference sequence). This CDR3 comprises 14 residues.

In its sample, this clonotype was seen a few times. The CDR3 sequence is CSAILAGGAETQYF. The DNA of the CDR3 is TGCAGCGCCATACTAGCGGGCGGGGCGGAGACCCAGTACTTC. The chain is built from TRBV29-1 and TRBJ2-5; 9 bases agree with TRBD2. The CDR3 contains 14 residues. Germline V gene data show CDR1 as SQVTM and CDR2 as ANQGSEA. Trimming at V came to 7 bases and at J to 5 bases, leaving 11 bases not matched to a gene.

This clonotype appeared a few times. The V and J genes are TRBV27 and TRBJ1-2; TRBD1 is a possible D gene (6 bases). Per germline, CDR1 MNHEY and CDR2 SMNVEV (reference sequence). The CDR3 covers 16 residues. V was pared by 5 bases and J by 6 bases, with 22 bases between. Here the CDR3 DNA reads TGTGCCAGCAGTAAACGTACAGGGCGAAAGGGTGATGGCTACACCTTC. The encoded protein is CASSKRTGRKGDGYTF.

A remark on this clonotype: Being one base from a much bigger clone, this may be a read error. The chain links TRBV7-2 to TRBJ2-7; no reliable D call. Germline V CDR1 and CDR2: SGHTA, FQGNSA. This CDR3 comprises 13 residues. The CDR3 loop reads CAGSLDSNYEQYF. CDR3 nucleotides: TGTGCCGGCAGCTTAGACTCGAACTACGAGCAGTACTTC. Complete variable domain (other parts from reference TRBV7-2 and TRBJ2-7): GAGVSQSPSNKVTEKGKDVELRCDPISGHTALYWYRQSLGQGLEFLIYFQGNSAPDKSGLPSDRFSAERTGGSVSTLTIQRTQQEDSAVYLCAGSLDSNYEQYFGPGTRLTVT.

The chain links TRBV7-9 to TRBJ2-7; 9 bases are shared with TRBD1. The V gene's germline CDR1 is SEHNR and CDR2 FQNEAQ (reference sequence). CDR3 length: 16 amino acids. The junction had 8 bases not matched to a gene; V was cut back by 4 bases and J by 1 base. The CDR3 nucleotides read TGTGCCAGCAGCTCGAGATGGGACAGGGAATCCTACGAGCAGTACTTC. It specifies CASSSRWDRESYEQYF.

The chain has TRBV29-1 and TRBJ2-3; TRBD2 matches at 13 bases. This CDR3 contains 17 residues. The V gene end was trimmed by 6 bases and the J gene end by 3 bases; junction bases not matched to a gene: 12. Germline CDR1 is SQVTM and CDR2 is ANQGSEA. The CDR3 spells CSVDWGTSGGATDTQYF. The CDR3 DNA is TGCAGCGTCGATTGGGGCACTAGCGGGGGGGCAACAGATACGCAGTATTTT.

This clonotype was counted at least ten times. The CDR3 DNA is TGTGCCAGCAGCCAAGATCGGCGTACTGAAGCTTTCTTT. Protein sequence: CASSQDRRTEAFF. This sequence joins TRBV3-1 and TRBJ1-1; D remains unclear. CDR1 LGHDT and CDR2 YNNKEL come from the germline V gene (reference sequence). The V and J ends lost 0 bases and 5 bases respectively, with 7 bases between them. The CDR3 sequence is 13 residues long.

V and J are TRBV29-1 and TRBJ2-7, with a weak D call TRBD1 (5 bases). CDR1 and CDR2 (germline): SQVTM, ANQGSEA. The V and J ends lost 4 bases and 1 base respectively, with 20 bases between them. This CDR3 is 16 amino acids long. CDR3 loop: CSVGGYRGRPSYEQYF. The CDR3 region has the DNA TGCAGCGTTGGGGGATATAGGGGCAGACCTTCCTACGAGCAGTACTTC.

This clonotype has a handful of counts. The rearrangement joins TRBV7-8 to TRBJ2-1; D is unclear. Per the germline V gene, CDR1 is SGHVS and CDR2 is FQNEAQ. V lost 3 bases to trimming and J lost 3 bases, with 9 bases between them. This CDR3 is 14 amino acids long. In DNA, the CDR3 is TGTGCCAGCAGCTTGGGTGAACTCTACAATGAGCAGTTCTTC. It yields the protein CASSLGELYNEQFF.

The chain recombines TRBV29-1 with TRBJ2-4; 10 nucleotides agree with TRBD1. Germline CDR1 reads SQVTM; CDR2 reads ANQGSEA. The CDR3 loop spans 17 amino acids. The CDR3 spells CRQRDRGPTLAKNIQYF. In DNA, the CDR3 is TGCAGACAGAGGGACAGGGGCCCTACTCTAGCCAAAAACATTCAGTACTTC.

This clonotype was seen at least ten times. J is TRBJ1-1 and V is TRBV4-2; D unresolved. V lost 2 bases to trimming and J lost 4 bases, with 8 bases between them. CDR1 and CDR2 from the germline V gene are LGHNA and YNFKEQ. CDR3 length: 13 residues. CDR3 residues: CASSQRRGTEAFF. CDR3 DNA: TGTGCCAGCAGCCAAAGGCGGGGCACTGAAGCTTTCTTT.

J is TRBJ2-3 and V is TRBV20-1, with 12 nucleotides matching TRBD2. Germline V CDR1 and CDR2: DFQATT, SNEGSKA (reference sequence). V was pared by 6 bases and J by 2 bases, with 6 bases of the junction left unmatched. This CDR3 contains 15 residues. The CDR3 here is CSALGLAGFTDTQYF. For the CDR3, the DNA is TGCAGTGCGCTGGGACTAGCGGGCTTCACAGATACGCAGTATTTT.

J is TRBJ2-7 and V is TRBV28, with no clear D. V was shortened by 2 bases and J by 1 base, with 12 bases between the two germline ends. The CDR3 sequence is 15 residues long. Per the germline V gene, CDR1 is MDHEN and CDR2 is SYDVKM. CDR3 sequence: CASSLLKGESYEQYF. The CDR3 nucleotides read TGTGCCAGCAGTTTACTTAAGGGTGAATCCTACGAGCAGTACTTC.

Comment on this clonotype: A much bigger clone sits one base away, suggesting this may be a read error. This chain links TRBV29-1 with TRBJ2-7; 8 bases are a match to TRBD2. Germline-derived CDR1 and CDR2 are SQVTM and ANQGSEA. CDR3 length: 16 amino acids. The CDR3 coding sequence is TGCGGCGCGAAGGGCATTAGCGGGACCTTAAGGGACGAGCAGTACTTC. The encoded protein is CGAKGISGTLRDEQYF.

Only one count was recorded for this clonotype. The rearrangement links TRBV7-7 to TRBJ2-5; D perhaps matches TRBD2 (6 bases). The CDR3 is made up of 18 amino acids. Trimming cost V 2 bases and J 2 bases, with 21 bases left between them. CDR1 and CDR2 from the germline V gene are SSHAT and FNYEAQ (reference sequence). The DNA of the CDR3 is TGTGCCAGCAGCTTAATCGACTTGGGGGGAGGAATTCAAGAGACCCAGTACTTC. Residues: CASSLIDLGGGIQETQYF.

The chain joins TRBV15 to TRBJ2-2; 7 positions match TRBD1. This CDR3 region has 15 residues. Germline V gene data show CDR1 as LNHNV and CDR2 as YYDKDF (reference sequence). The V segment lost 4 bases and the J segment 0 bases; nucleotides outside the gene matches: 2. In nucleotides, the CDR3 is TGTGCCACCAGCAAAGGGACAGCGAACACCGGGGAGCTGTTTTTT. This codes for CATSKGTANTGELFF.

In its sample, this clonotype was seen once. The genes are TRBV6-5 and TRBJ2-3; D call uncertain. CDR1 is MNHEY, CDR2 SVGAGI, per germline. The CDR3 totals 16 residues. V was cut by 4 bases and J by 6 bases, with 20 bases left in between. CDR3 DNA: TGTGCCAGCAGTTCCAACACCGGCCCTAACCCGGATACGCAGTATTTT. Its translation: CASSSNTGPNPDTQYF.

This clonotype was detected ten times or more. V is TRBV4-1 and J is TRBJ2-3; TRBD2 matches 12 bases. V trimming: 4 bases; J trimming: 4 bases; junction bases outside the gene matches: 3. Germline V lookup: CDR1 MGHRA, CDR2 YSYEKL. The CDR3 length is 15 residues. CDR3 region: CASSLGLAGSDTQYF. CDR3 DNA: TGCGCCAGCAGCCTAGGACTAGCGGGGTCAGATACGCAGTATTTT.

In this sample, this clonotype turned up a few times. The chain has TRBV13 and TRBJ1-1; tentatively, D is TRBD1 (6 bases). Trimming shortened V by 1 base and J by 3 bases, and 9 bases separated the two germline ends. In germline, CDR1 is PRHDT, CDR2 FYEKMQ (reference sequence). The CDR3 is 14 amino acids. CDR3 DNA sequence: TGTGCCAGCAGCTTAGACAGGGCGCACACTGAAGCTTTCTTT. As protein: CASSLDRAHTEAFF.

Comments on this clonotype: This may come from a read error, since a much larger clone is one base off. The chain couples TRBV7-9 to TRBJ1-2; possible D gene TRBD1, 5 bases. CDR1 SEHNR and CDR2 FQNEAQ come from the germline V gene (reference sequence). CDR3 length equals 14 residues. This chain's CDR3 is CAGSLAGADYGYTF. As DNA, the CDR3 is TGTGCCGGCAGCTTAGCCGGGGCGGACTATGGCTACACCTTC.

This clonotype was observed many times. In nucleotides, the CDR3 is TGTGCCAGCAGCTTGGACTCCGTTCTCAAAAACATTCAGTACTTC. Protein product: CASSLDSVLKNIQYF. V gene TRBV7-2 combines with J gene TRBJ2-4, with D possibly TRBD2 on 5 matching bases. The CDR3 sequence is 15 residues long. Trimming shortened V by 3 bases and J by 3 bases, and 12 bases separated the two germline ends. Germline V lookup: CDR1 SGHTA, CDR2 FQGNSA.

This clonotype was recorded once. This may be a read error: a much more frequent sequence differs by one nucleotide. The J gene is TRBJ1-2, the V gene TRBV12-3 or TRBV12-4; 7 bases line up with TRBD1. The CDR3 spans 14 residues. The V and J ends lost 4 bases and 13 bases, in that order; junction bases with no gene match: 15. In nucleotides, the CDR3 is TGTGCCAGCAGTTGGCTGTGGCAGCCAGGGGGGACCACCTTC. This sequence encodes CASSWLWQPGGTTF.

The rearrangement joins TRBV4-1 to TRBJ2-1; D is ambiguous. The CDR3 has 17 amino acids. CDR1 is MGHRA, CDR2 YSYEKL, per germline. V was trimmed by 3 bases and J by 0 bases, leaving 15 bases between them. The CDR3 is CASSQGQRILSYNEQFF. For the CDR3, the DNA is TGCGCCAGCAGCCAGGGCCAGCGTATACTCTCCTACAATGAGCAGTTCTTC.

V gene TRBV6-5 combines with J gene TRBJ2-5, with TRBD2 as a possible D gene (6 bases). The germline V gene has CDR1 MNHEY and CDR2 SVGAGI. The V and J ends lost 5 bases and 2 bases respectively, with 12 bases between them. The CDR3 is 14 amino acids. The CDR3 nucleotides are TGTGCCAGCAGTCAGTATGGGGGGCAAGAGACCCAGTACTTC. Translation: CASSQYGGQETQYF.

On this clonotype itself: One end of the junction does not line up with germline, which may come from a read error. The chain has TRBV15 and TRBJ1-5; D possibly corresponds to TRBD1 (5 bases). The germline gives CDR1 LNHNV, CDR2 YYDKDF (reference sequence). The CDR3 loop spans 17 amino acids. DNA for the CDR3: TGTGCCACCAGCAGAGAGGACACCCGGCATAGCAATCAGCTCCAGCATTTT. Its translation is CATSREDTRHSNQLQHF.

This clonotype was counted between two and nine times. The chain has TRBV9 and TRBJ2-7, with no clear D. With 0 bases removed from V and 5 bases from J, the gap between germline ends came to 12 bases. Germline V lookup: CDR1 SGDLS, CDR2 YYNGEE. This CDR3 has 14 amino acids. The CDR3: CASSVGGASDEQYF. The CDR3, as DNA: TGTGCCAGCAGCGTAGGGGGTGCCTCGGACGAGCAGTACTTC.

The V and J genes are TRBV30 and TRBJ1-2; TRBD1 matches 12 bases. Trimming at V came to 5 bases and at J to 7 bases, leaving 8 bases not matched to a gene. The CDR3 spans 14 residues. Germline V gene data show CDR1 as GTSNPN and CDR2 as SVGIG (reference sequence). The CDR3 spells CAWVPGQGARGYTF. The CDR3 DNA reads as TGTGCCTGGGTACCGGGACAGGGGGCTCGTGGCTACACCTTC.

This clonotype was detected ten times or more. The chain couples TRBV29-1 to TRBJ2-7, with a weak D call TRBD2 (5 bases). The CDR3 runs to 13 residues. In germline, CDR1 is SQVTM, CDR2 ANQGSEA. The V end lost 4 bases, the J end lost 7 bases, and 17 bases lay between the germline ends. The CDR3 spells CSVGLASRGEQYF. CDR3 coding DNA: TGCAGCGTTGGTTTAGCGTCCCGTGGTGAGCAGTACTTC.

This clonotype was observed a handful of times. The rearrangement links TRBV24-1 to TRBJ2-1; no firm D call. This CDR3 region has 15 residues. Per germline, CDR1 KGHDR and CDR2 SFDVKD. V was pared by 3 bases and J by 8 bases, with 16 bases between. CDR3 sequence: CATSDPVSSGHEQFF. The CDR3 nucleotides are TGTGCCACCAGTGATCCCGTTAGTTCAGGTCATGAGCAGTTCTTC.